This TCR beta chain appears in the sequencing data of a study of blood T cell repertoires in COVID-19. Original data processing: Reference gene primer amplification gave estimated nucleated cell counts. Sequencing used immunoSEQ multiplex PCR; TCRdb keeps in-frame clones, though not all of them. V, J and clone size reflect that table, while D and trimming were determined from the DNA. The table lists around 98,000 clones, 70% to 80% of them singletons. The TCR originated in a man aged 70-80 years with acute or convalescent COVID-19. Specimen: peripheral blood.

Written as DNA, the CDR3 is TGTGCCAGCCGCTTAGCGGCCTACAATGAGCAGTTCTTC. This codes for CASRLAAYNEQFF. The J gene is TRBJ2-1, the V gene TRBV6-5; D may be TRBD2 (6 bases). This CDR3 contains 13 residues. Trimming stripped 8 bases from V and 2 bases from J, with 10 bases between. CDR1 and CDR2 (germline): MNHEY, SVGAGI.